This TCR beta chain comes out of a study of patients and donors after allogeneic stem cell transplantation. The CDR3 covers 15 residues. CDR1 and CDR2 from the germline V gene are LNHNV and YYDKDF (reference sequence). V lost 6 bases and J 2 bases, leaving 14 bases between the germline ends. TCRdb analysed the RT-PCR reads with MiXCR anew, one entry per CDR3 protein. The sample includes 390,000 or so distinct CDR3 sequences, more than 15% of them seen just once. This clonotype showed up just a few times. This chain links TRBV15 with TRBJ2-1; D may be TRBD2 (5 bases). This clonotype was sampled from a human donor who was either an allogeneic HSCT recipient or a stem cell or donor lymphocyte infusion donor (not recorded which). It is not recorded whose cells these are; they may come from a transplant donor. The sequencing input was blood, either unsorted or a sorted T cell fraction (not recorded which). The CDR3 protein is CATSREKNTYNEQFF. In DNA, the CDR3 is TGTGCCACCAGTCGGGAAAAGAACACCTACAATGAGCAGTTCTTC.